These 30 T cell receptor beta chains share one sample of origin, sequenced in a study of T-cell reconstitution after alpha-beta-depleted transplantation in children. Unique molecular identifiers were incorporated when the TCRbeta library was constructed. A single record per CDR3 protein comes from TCRdb applying MiXCR to the PCR reads. The table records about 500,000 distinct CDR3 sequences, around a third of them present only once. Sequenced material: PBMCs from the stem cell graft donor, taken from the stem cell graft. Receptors were obtained from a human donor who donated a stem cell graft to a child with aplastic anemia.

The rearrangement joins TRBV19 to TRBJ1-4; D perhaps matches TRBD1 (5 bases). CDR1 and CDR2 from the germline V gene are LNHDA and SQIVND (reference sequence). CDR3 length equals 15 residues. V was cut by 7 bases and J by 8 bases, with 20 bases left in between. CDR3 in DNA: TGTGCCAGTAACACGGCAGTTGGGGGTAACGAAAAACTGTTTTTT. Translated, it gives CASNTAVGGNEKLFF.

Only a few counts were recorded for this clonotype. The V gene is TRBV4-1, the J gene TRBJ1-1; 7 nucleotides match TRBD1. Losses at the gene ends were 6 bases for V and 4 bases for J; bases not matched to a gene: 5. The CDR3 runs 13 residues. From germline, CDR1 is MGHRA and CDR2 YSYEKL. CDR3 loop: CASSPQGTTEAFF. CDR3 nucleotides: TGCGCCAGCAGTCCACAGGGGACCACTGAAGCTTTCTTT.

This clonotype was seen only a few times. The chain uses TRBV20-1 and TRBJ1-3; D gene uncertain. Germline values: CDR1 DFQATT, CDR2 SNEGSKA (reference sequence). CDR3 length: 14 amino acids. V lost 5 bases and J 0 bases, leaving 11 bases between the germline ends. CDR3 sequence (DNA): TGCAGTGCTGACGACCCAAACTCTGGAAACACCATATATTTT. It encodes CSADDPNSGNTIYF.

V gene TRBV20-1 combines with J gene TRBJ1-1; tentative D call: TRBD1 (5 bases). Trimming pared 8 bases from V and 1 base from J, leaving 29 bases between. Germline CDR1 is DFQATT and CDR2 is SNEGSKA (reference sequence). This CDR3 is 18 amino acids long. CDR3 nucleotide sequence: TGCAGTTACCTGAGAGGGGCTACGAGGGGACGTCGGAACACTGAAGCTTTCTTT. This gives the protein CSYLRGATRGRRNTEAFF.

The V gene is TRBV4-3, the J gene TRBJ2-1, with 9 nucleotides matching TRBD2. This CDR3 comprises 18 residues. Germline V gives CDR1 LGHNA, CDR2 YSLEER. The ends lost 1 base at V and 0 bases at J; junction bases unmatched: 7. CDR3 coding DNA: TGCGCCAGCAGCCAAGGCGCGGGAGGGCCTATCTCCTACAATGAGCAGTTCTTC. Its protein product is CASSQGAGGPISYNEQFF.

This clonotype was seen a handful of times. The DNA of the CDR3 is TGTGCCAGCAGCTTAGCAGAGCGTTACTATGGCTACACCTTC. Its protein is CASSLAERYYGYTF. V is TRBV7-2 and J is TRBJ1-2; no clear D gene. Germline assignment: CDR1 SGHTA and CDR2 FQGNSA. This CDR3 is 14 amino acids long. Trimming left V 0 bases short and J 3 bases short, with 8 bases between.

The table lists this clonotype with a few counts. The J gene is TRBJ2-6, the V gene TRBV5-4; TRBD1 or TRBD2 may be the D gene (5 bases each). V lost 0 bases, J lost 2 bases, and 18 bases lay in between. Per the germline V gene, CDR1 is SGHNT and CDR2 is YYREEE (reference sequence). This CDR3 has 19 residues. The CDR3, as DNA: TGTGCCAGCAGCTTGGACTCGGGACGGGAACTTCCTGGGGCCAACGTCCTGACTTTC. Translation: CASSLDSGRELPGANVLTF. Full variable domain (rest looked up from reference TRBV5-4 and TRBJ2-6): ETGVTQSPTHLIKTRGQQVTLRCSSQSGHNTVSWYQQALGQGPQFIFQYYREEENGRGNFPPRFSGLQFPNYSSELNVNALELDDSALYLCASSLDSGRELPGANVLTFGAGSRLTVL.

This clonotype has more than one count but fewer than ten. CDR3 loop: CASSFPQAGGRETQYF. The CDR3 region has the DNA TGTGCCAGCAGTTTTCCCCAAGCGGGAGGGAGAGAGACCCAGTACTTC. J is TRBJ2-5 and V is TRBV28, with 10 bases identical to TRBD2. V lost 3 bases, J lost 4 bases, and 8 bases stayed unmatched. Looked up from germline, CDR1 is MDHEN and CDR2 is SYDVKM. CDR3 length: 16 residues.

This clonotype was picked up one time. The rearrangement uses TRBV29-1 and TRBJ2-4; the D is unclear. This CDR3 has 13 amino acids. The V end lost 4 bases, the J end lost 6 bases, and 13 bases lay between the germline ends. Looked up from germline, CDR1 is SQVTM and CDR2 is ANQGSEA. The CDR3 here is CSVAGRQTNIQYF. CDR3 coding DNA: TGCAGCGTTGCGGGTCGTCAGACAAACATTCAGTACTTC.

This chain uses TRBV29-1 with TRBJ1-2; 8 bases map to TRBD1. The V and J ends lost 2 bases and 3 bases, in that order; junction bases with no gene match: 5. Germline V lookup: CDR1 SQVTM, CDR2 ANQGSEA. CDR3 length: 14 residues. The CDR3 DNA follows: TGCAGCGTTGAACCCGGGACAGGCGACTATGGCTACACCTTC. It yields the protein CSVEPGTGDYGYTF.

The J gene is TRBJ1-2, the V gene TRBV7-2, with D perhaps TRBD1 (5 bases). Germline-derived CDR1 and CDR2 are SGHTA and FQGNSA. Trimming took off 3 bases at V and 8 bases at J, with 19 bases between the two ends. This CDR3 has 15 residues. CDR3 residues: CASSFPIGGTEGYTF. CDR3 nucleotides: TGTGCCAGCAGCTTCCCTATCGGCGGGACGGAGGGCTACACCTTC.

This clonotype was detected ten times or more. This chain uses TRBV20-1 with TRBJ2-1, with D possibly being TRBD2 (6 bases). The germline V gene encodes CDR1 DFQATT and CDR2 SNEGSKA (reference sequence). V was shortened by 6 bases and J by 6 bases, with 21 bases between the two germline ends. This CDR3 is 15 amino acids long. CDR3 sequence (DNA): TGCAGTGCGATGGCTAAAGCGGGCGGATCCAATGAGCAGTTCTTC. Translating gives CSAMAKAGGSNEQFF.

This chain connects TRBV29-1 to TRBJ2-1; tentatively, D is TRBD2 (5 bases). The CDR3 contains 15 residues. Trimming took 0 bases from V and 0 from J, leaving 9 bases between them. Germline-derived CDR1 and CDR2 are SQVTM and ANQGSEA. CDR3: CSVEEKGSSYNEQFF. Written as DNA, the CDR3 is TGCAGCGTTGAAGAAAAAGGGAGCTCCTACAATGAGCAGTTCTTC.

This clonotype was found a few times. The chain combines TRBV20-1 with TRBJ1-1; possibly TRBD1 for D (6 bases). The CDR3 contains 13 residues. V was pared by 0 bases and J by 5 bases, with 10 bases between. From germline, CDR1 is DFQATT and CDR2 SNEGSKA (reference sequence). Here the CDR3 DNA reads TGCAGTGCTAGAGAGGGGGCGCTGACTGAAGCTTTCTTT. Translation gives CSAREGALTEAFF.

The chain employs TRBV12-3 or TRBV12-4 and TRBJ2-2; the D gene is possibly TRBD2 (6 bases). The CDR3 sequence is 13 residues long. Trimming stripped 10 bases from V and 1 base from J, with 10 bases between. DNA of the CDR3: TGTGCCACGCGGAGGGGGAACACCGGGGAGCTGTTTTTT. This codes for CATRRGNTGELFF.

This clonotype has just a few counts. V and J are TRBV6-5 and TRBJ2-2, with TRBD1 identical over 9 bases. V was clipped by 4 bases and J by 3 bases; unmatched bases: 9. CDR1 MNHEY and CDR2 SVGAGI come from the germline V gene. The CDR3 loop spans 17 amino acids. CDR3 sequence: CASSSQPGQGYTGELFF. The DNA of the CDR3 is TGTGCCAGCAGTTCCCAACCGGGACAGGGTTACACCGGGGAGCTGTTTTTT.

The V and J genes are TRBV7-2 and TRBJ1-5, with D perhaps TRBD1 (6 bases). V was trimmed by 6 bases and J by 5 bases, leaving 11 bases between them. The germline gives CDR1 SGHTA, CDR2 FQGNSA. The CDR3 is made up of 13 amino acids. The CDR3 DNA follows: TGTGCCAGCAGAGGGACACCCTATCAGCCCCAGCATTTT. Translation: CASRGTPYQPQHF.

The chain's CDR3 is CASSAGHRATNEKLFF. The CDR3 DNA reads as TGCGCCAGCAGCGCCGGACATCGGGCAACTAATGAAAAACTGTTTTTT. The rearrangement links TRBV5-1 to TRBJ1-4; perhaps TRBD1 as D (5 bases). CDR3 length: 16 residues. Trimming cost V 4 bases and J 0 bases, with 13 bases left between them. Germline CDR1 and CDR2: SGHRS and YFSETQ.

This clonotype was counted between two and nine times. This chain connects TRBV15 to TRBJ2-5; no reliable D call. The CDR3 runs 14 residues. Trimming left V 0 bases short and J 4 bases short, with 9 bases between. Looked up from germline, CDR1 is LNHNV and CDR2 is YYDKDF (reference sequence). For the CDR3, the DNA is TGTGCCACCAGCAGAGATCGGGCCGGAGAGACCCAGTACTTC. Its protein product is CATSRDRAGETQYF.

This clonotype was found a few times. The chain joins TRBV20-1 to TRBJ2-1, with D perhaps matching TRBD1 (6 bases). The CDR3 extends over 15 amino acids. V lost 3 bases and J lost 1, with 13 bases in between. Germline lookup yields CDR1 DFQATT and CDR2 SNEGSKA (reference sequence). CDR3 loop: CSASRAGESYNEQFF. CDR3 in DNA: TGCAGTGCTAGCCGCGCAGGGGAGTCCTACAATGAGCAGTTCTTC.

The chain combines TRBV6-2 or TRBV6-3 with TRBJ2-7, with 10 bases fitting TRBD1. Germline V gene data show CDR1 as MNHEY and CDR2 as SVGEGT. The CDR3 has 16 amino acids. After removal of 8 bases from V and 3 bases from J, the junction contained 13 bases not matched to a gene. The CDR3 is CASRLQVRTGGYEQYV. CDR3 coding DNA: TGTGCCAGCCGTCTCCAGGTTCGGACAGGGGGCTACGAGCAGTACGTC.

The rearrangement joins TRBV9 to TRBJ1-2; 7 bases fit TRBD1. The V gene end was trimmed by 3 bases and the J gene end by 4 bases; junction bases not matched to a gene: 12. Germline V gene sequence: CDR1 SGDLS, CDR2 YYNGEE. The CDR3 is 16 residues long. CDR3 sequence (DNA): TGTGCCAGCAGCGCCGCCCCGGGACAGACAATCTATGGCTACACCTTC. Protein: CASSAAPGQTIYGYTF.

This clonotype was seen a single time. V gene TRBV9 combines with J gene TRBJ2-2; a weak D match, TRBD1 (5 bases). Trimming left V 4 bases short and J 0 bases short, with 16 bases between. Germline assignment: CDR1 SGDLS and CDR2 YYNGEE. This CDR3 is built from 17 residues. CDR3 amino acids: CASSSSPDNPNTGELFF. The CDR3 DNA reads TGTGCCAGCAGCTCCAGCCCGGACAACCCGAACACCGGGGAGCTGTTTTTT.

The chain links TRBV12-3 or TRBV12-4 to TRBJ2-7; TRBD1 is a possible D gene (5 bases). CDR3 length equals 13 residues. V was clipped by 6 bases and J by 7 bases, with 16 bases between them. The CDR3 loop reads CASRINTQGEQYF. The CDR3 DNA follows: TGTGCCAGCAGGATCAATACGCAGGGAGAGCAGTACTTC.

V gene TRBV6-1 combines with J gene TRBJ2-1; D might be TRBD2 (6 bases). The V end was cut by 7 bases, the J end by 5 bases, with 30 bases between. CDR1 MNHNS and CDR2 SASEGT come from the germline V gene. This CDR3 is 19 amino acids long. The CDR3 is CASNKLSPSTGVRDNEQFF. In DNA form, the CDR3 reads TGTGCCAGCAACAAACTTAGCCCCTCGACGGGAGTTCGCGACAATGAGCAGTTCTTC.

The gene calls are TRBV4-3 and TRBJ2-1, with D tentatively TRBD2 (5 bases). Germline CDR1 and CDR2: LGHNA and YSLEER. V shed 0 bases and J shed 0 bases, with 9 bases lying between them. The CDR3 runs to 16 residues. In DNA form, the CDR3 reads TGCGCCAGCAGCCAAGAGGTGACTACCTCCTACAATGAGCAGTTCTTC. Translation: CASSQEVTTSYNEQFF.

This clonotype was picked up many times. V usage is TRBV29-1 and J usage is TRBJ2-7; D unclear. The V and J ends lost 6 bases and 3 bases respectively, with 12 bases between them. The CDR3 length is 12 residues. Germline CDR1 SQVTM, CDR2 ANQGSEA. The chain's CDR3 is CSVSHGVYEQYF. CDR3 nucleotide sequence: TGCAGCGTCTCCCATGGAGTCTACGAGCAGTACTTC.

The chain carries TRBV5-1 and TRBJ1-3; D uncertain. Germline CDR1 reads SGHRS; CDR2 reads YFSETQ. This CDR3 region has 14 residues. Trimming removed 3 bases at V and 0 bases at J, with 7 bases between. In DNA, the CDR3 is TGCGCCAGCAGCTACACAGCCTCTGGAAACACCATATATTTT. Protein sequence: CASSYTASGNTIYF.

The rearrangement joins TRBV7-9 to TRBJ1-1, with D possibly being TRBD1 (6 bases). The CDR3 spans 17 residues. Germline V gene data show CDR1 as SEHNR and CDR2 as FQNEAQ (reference sequence). Trimming stripped 4 bases from V and 0 bases from J, with 18 bases between. The CDR3 nucleotides are TGTGCCAGCAGCTCTAGAGGCCGGGGGCTATTGAACACTGAAGCTTTCTTT. This codes for CASSSRGRGLLNTEAFF.

This chain links TRBV27 with TRBJ2-5; no firm D call. The CDR3 is 13 residues long. Deletions cut 4 bases from V and 1 base from J, with 7 bases between. The germline V gene has CDR1 MNHEY and CDR2 SMNVEV (reference sequence). CDR3 sequence reads: CASSSSRQETQYF. In nucleotides, the CDR3 is TGTGCCAGCAGTTCCTCCCGCCAAGAGACCCAGTACTTC.